A selection of T cell receptor beta chains follows, all from one sample in a study of T-cell memory formation after mild COVID-19. MiXCR, run by TCRdb on the 5' RACE reads, gives a single entry per CDR3 protein. The profile shows some 250,000 distinct CDR3 sequences, roughly 9.4% of them singletons. The sequenced sample consisted of PBMCs or a T cell subset sorted from them (not recorded which). These receptor sequences come from a young man who had mild COVID-19 (a few samples of this study predate the infection). Cell type and time point are not known. Each CDR3 is given with its conserved first and last residue. D genes are given only for firm matches. Size values are once, few and many counts, or a class for expanded clones, and some rows have none.

TRBV12-3/TRBV12-4,-,TRBJ2-5,-,CASSYVKGFQETQYF,TGTGCCAGCAGTTATGTAAAGGGCTTCCAAGAGACCCAGTACTTC
TRBV20-1,TRBD2,TRBJ2-3,-,CSARVTRLAGWEYF,TGCAGTGCTAGAGTCACCAGGCTAGCGGGGTGGGAGTATTTT
TRBV20-1,TRBD2,TRBJ2-1,few,CSAKTSGEQFF,TGCAGTGCTAAAACTAGCGGGGAGCAGTTCTTC
TRBV4-3,TRBD1,TRBJ2-3,-,CASSQGYRGRGDTQYF,TGCGCCAGCAGCCAAGGATACAGGGGCCGGGGAGATACGCAGTATTTT
TRBV10-1,TRBD1,TRBJ2-1,many,CASSETQGWDNEQFF,TGCGCCAGCAGTGAAACACAGGGGTGGGACAATGAGCAGTTCTTC
TRBV6-2/TRBV6-3,TRBD2,TRBJ2-3,-,CASSYRPAGDPSTDTQYF,TGTGCCAGCAGTTACCGCCCAGCGGGGGACCCTAGCACAGATACGCAGTATTTT
TRBV18,TRBD2,TRBJ2-1,few,CASSPEPSGGREFF,TGTGCCAGCTCACCGGAGCCTAGCGGGGGCCGGGAGTTCTTC
TRBV12-3/TRBV12-4,TRBD1,TRBJ1-4,many,CASSSLDRANEKLFF,TGTGCCAGCAGCAGCCTCGACAGGGCCAATGAAAAACTGTTTTTT
TRBV5-1,-,TRBJ2-1,many,CASNPGPDFYNEQFF,TGCGCCAGCAACCCGGGCCCAGACTTCTACAATGAGCAGTTCTTC
TRBV5-5,-,TRBJ1-5,many,CASSLEGGSDQPQHF,TGTGCCAGCAGCTTGGAGGGGGGATCGGATCAGCCCCAGCATTTT
TRBV20-1,-,TRBJ2-6,-,CSARVEAGANVLTF,TGCAGTGCTAGAGTGGAGGCTGGGGCCAACGTCCTGACTTTC
TRBV7-2,TRBD2,TRBJ2-5,-,CASSLSTSGGQTQYF,TGTGCCAGCAGCCTCTCAACTAGCGGGGGTCAGACCCAGTACTTC